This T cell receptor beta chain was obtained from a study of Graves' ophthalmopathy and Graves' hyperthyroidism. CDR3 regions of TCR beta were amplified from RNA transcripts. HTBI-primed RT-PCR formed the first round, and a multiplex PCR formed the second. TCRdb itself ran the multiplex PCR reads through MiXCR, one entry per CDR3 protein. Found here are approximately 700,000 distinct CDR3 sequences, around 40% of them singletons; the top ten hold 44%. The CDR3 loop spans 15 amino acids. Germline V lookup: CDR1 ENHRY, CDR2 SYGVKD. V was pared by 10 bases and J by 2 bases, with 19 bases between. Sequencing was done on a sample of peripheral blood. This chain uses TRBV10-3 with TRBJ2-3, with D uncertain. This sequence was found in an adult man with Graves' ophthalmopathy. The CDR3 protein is CASTPGGLDTDTQYF. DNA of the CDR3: TGTGCCAGCACCCCGGGCGGATTAGACACAGATACGCAGTATTTT.